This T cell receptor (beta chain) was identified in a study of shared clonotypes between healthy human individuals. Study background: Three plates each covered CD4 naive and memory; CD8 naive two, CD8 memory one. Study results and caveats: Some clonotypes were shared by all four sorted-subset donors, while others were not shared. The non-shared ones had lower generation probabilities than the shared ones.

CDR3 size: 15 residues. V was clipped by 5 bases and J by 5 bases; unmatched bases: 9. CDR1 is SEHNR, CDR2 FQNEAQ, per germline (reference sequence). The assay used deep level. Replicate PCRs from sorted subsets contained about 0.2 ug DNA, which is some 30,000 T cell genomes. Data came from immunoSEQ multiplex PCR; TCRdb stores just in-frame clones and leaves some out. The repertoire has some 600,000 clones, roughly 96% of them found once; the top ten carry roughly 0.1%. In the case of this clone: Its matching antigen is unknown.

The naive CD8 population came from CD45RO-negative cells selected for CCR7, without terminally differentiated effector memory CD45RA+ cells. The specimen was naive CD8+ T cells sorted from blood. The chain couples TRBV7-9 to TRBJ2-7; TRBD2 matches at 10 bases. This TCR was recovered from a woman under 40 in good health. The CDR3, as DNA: TGTGCCAGCAGCCCTGTCCTAGCGGGAGCCAACGAGCAGTACTTC. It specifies CASSPVLAGANEQYF.